This T cell receptor beta chain was captured in a study of EBV T-cell therapy then PD-1 blockade in nasopharyngeal carcinoma. Measured with immunoSEQ multiplex PCR; TCRdb has only the in-frame clones, and not every one. The table has approximately 15,000 clones, roughly 80% seen once; the top ten hold 25% to 40%. Treatment in this sample: AdE1-LMPpoly-expanded autologous EBV-specific T-cell therapy followed by anti-PD-1 nivolumab. J was trimmed by 0 bases and V by 0 bases; bases with no gene match: 12. The CDR3 contains 20 residues. The V gene's germline CDR1 is LGHDT and CDR2 YNNKEL (reference sequence). Concerning this clone: Its antigen is not identified.

The TCR was taken from a man aged 35 to 55 with nasopharyngeal carcinoma. The sample in question was CD8+ T cells from blood, obtained around day 100 from a patient whose treatment included autologous EBV-specific T cells and nivolumab. The genes are TRBV3-1 (or the pseudogene TRBV3-2) and TRBJ2-2; 8 bases match TRBD1. The CDR3 nucleotides are TGTGCCAGCAGCCAAGAAGTACCGGACAGGGTAGGGACGAACACCGGGGAGCTGTTTTTT. It encodes CASSQEVPDRVGTNTGELFF.